This passage covers 8 T cell receptor beta chains from one sample sequenced in a study of tumor T cells in aggressive B-cell lymphoma. Measured with immunoSEQ multiplex PCR; TCRdb has only the in-frame clones, and not every one. The sample holds 2,000 to 2,500 clones, 90% to 95% seen once. Sequencing was performed on tumor tissue. The origin of the receptors is an adult with diffuse large B cell lymphoma.

V usage is TRBV4-1 and J usage is TRBJ1-2; 9 nucleotides agree with TRBD1. The trim removed 2 bases at V and 4 bases at J, leaving 5 bases unmatched. Germline CDR1 and CDR2: MGHRA and YSYEKL. CDR3 length: 15 amino acids. The CDR3 loop reads CASSQKEQGAYGYTF. Here the CDR3 DNA reads TGCGCCAGCAGCCAAAAGGAACAGGGGGCCTATGGCTACACCTTC.

The V gene is TRBV7-8, the J gene TRBJ2-7; possibly TRBD1 for D (5 bases). The V end lost 5 bases, the J end lost 6 bases, and 14 bases lay between the germline ends. The CDR3 runs 13 residues. Germline CDR1 and CDR2: SGHVS and FQNEAQ. CDR3 sequence reads: CASSITTDSEQYF. In nucleotides, the CDR3 is TGTGCCAGCAGCATAACGACCGACAGCGAGCAGTACTTC. Using reference TRBV7-8 and TRBJ2-7 for the parts outside the CDR3, the full variable domain is GAGVSQSPRYKVAKRGQDVALRCDPISGHVSLFWYQQALGQGPEFLTYFQNEAQLDKSGLPSDRFFAERPEGSVSTLKIQRTQQEDSAVYLCASSITTDSEQYFGPGTRLTVT.

The chain carries TRBV21-1 and TRBJ2-3; the listed D gene, TRBD1, was not tested against the DNA. TRBV21-1 corresponds to a pseudogene. This CDR3 comprises 16 residues. Written as DNA, the CDR3 is TGTGCCAGCAGCAAAGCTGACAGAAAAGACACAGATACGCAGTATTTT. Its translation: CASSKADRKDTDTQYF.

CDR3 DNA sequence: TGCGCCAGCAGTTACGGTAGCGGGAGTAGGACAGATACGCAGTATTTT. It specifies CASSYGSGSRTDTQYF. The rearrangement links TRBV5-1 to TRBJ2-3, with 9 bases identical to TRBD2. The J segment lost 3 bases and the V segment lost 5 bases, leaving 10 bases of the junction unmatched. The CDR3 is made up of 16 amino acids. The V gene's germline CDR1 is SGHRS and CDR2 YFSETQ.

The chain joins TRBV5-1 to TRBJ1-1; no reliable D call. This CDR3 spans 15 amino acids. Trimming removed 0 bases at V and 3 bases at J, with 12 bases between. Germline lookup yields CDR1 SGHRS and CDR2 YFSETQ. The CDR3 nucleotides read TGCGCCAGCAGCTTGGTTCCCAGGCGGGACACTGAAGCTTTCTTT. It is translated as CASSLVPRRDTEAFF.

The chain is built from TRBV28 and TRBJ2-2; tentatively, D is TRBD2 (5 bases). Germline V lookup: CDR1 MDHEN, CDR2 SYDVKM. V dropped 1 base and J dropped 6 bases, with 9 bases sitting between them. The CDR3 has 14 residues. The CDR3 loop is CASSLSNGAGELFF. CDR3 nucleotides: TGTGCCAGCAGTTTATCGAACGGGGCCGGGGAGCTGTTTTTT.

As to this clone: The junction does not match germline at one end; this may be a read error. The genes are TRBV11-3 and TRBJ2-3; no definite D call. This CDR3 has 13 residues. The germline gives CDR1 SGHNT, CDR2 YENEEA. The CDR3 region is CASSLDETDTQYF. CDR3 DNA sequence: TGCGCCAGCAGCTTAGACGAGACAGATACGCAGTATTTT.

V gene TRBV7-9 combines with J gene TRBJ2-1; 9 bases map to TRBD2. Germline assignment: CDR1 SEHNR and CDR2 FQNEAQ (reference sequence). The CDR3 has 15 residues. Trimming removed 3 bases from V and 7 bases from J; junction bases left unmatched: 7. The CDR3 loop is CASSFSLAGRNEQFF. Written as DNA, the CDR3 is TGTGCCAGCAGCTTTTCCCTAGCGGGGAGGAATGAGCAGTTCTTC.